What follows is one T cell receptor beta chain and its context. Trimming took 3 bases from V and 1 from J, leaving 10 bases between them. The CDR3 runs 14 residues. Germline V gene data show CDR1 as SGHVS and CDR2 as FQNEAQ. The sample is drawn from a study of blood T cell repertoires in COVID-19. TCRdb's table, derived via immunoSEQ multiplex PCR, lists solely in-frame clones and lacks some. The table records roughly 250,000 clones, around nine tenths of them present only once. The clonotype comes from a woman aged 40 to 50 who had recovered from COVID-19. The chain carries TRBV7-8 and TRBJ2-7; D is undetermined. Sequenced input: peripheral blood. As DNA, the CDR3 is TGTGCCAGCAGCTTCGAAGCCCGTTCCTACGAGCAGTACTTC. Protein sequence: CASSFEARSYEQYF.